The next 12 T cell receptor beta chains were all read from a single sample in a study of Graves' ophthalmopathy and Graves' hyperthyroidism. The TCR beta CDR3 regions underwent amplification from RNA transcripts. In the first round, RT-PCR was carried out with HTBI primers, and a multiplex PCR formed the second round. Via MiXCR, TCRdb re-called the multiplex PCR reads, giving one row per CDR3 protein. The sample lists tens of thousands of distinct CDR3 sequences; 52% were seen once. Sequencing was carried out using peripheral blood. Receptor source: an adult man with Graves' ophthalmopathy.

The chain links TRBV19 to TRBJ2-2, with no clear D. This CDR3 spans 12 amino acids. V was shortened by 3 bases and J by 8 bases, with 7 bases between the two germline ends. The germline CDR1 and CDR2 sequences are LNHDA and SQIVND (reference sequence). The CDR3 region is CASSIQTGELFF. The CDR3, as DNA: TGTGCCAGTAGTATCCAGACAGGGGAGCTGTTTTTT.

This clonotype was counted at least ten times. The chain uses TRBV5-1 and TRBJ2-7, with 11 bases aligning to TRBD2. CDR3 size: 15 residues. The trim removed 3 bases at V and 4 bases at J, leaving 6 bases unmatched. The germline CDR1 and CDR2 sequences are SGHRS and YFSETQ. The CDR3 sequence: CASSYAGTSGYEQYF. Here the CDR3 DNA reads TGCGCCAGCAGCTACGCCGGGACTAGCGGTTACGAGCAGTACTTC.

J is TRBJ2-7 and V is TRBV29-1; 9 bases line up with TRBD2. The CDR3 contains 14 residues. The ends lost 4 bases at V and 4 bases at J; junction bases unmatched: 8. Germline CDR1 is SQVTM and CDR2 is ANQGSEA. The CDR3 region is CSVGETSGTYEQYF. For the CDR3, the DNA is TGCAGCGTTGGGGAGACTAGCGGAACTTACGAGCAGTACTTC.

This clonotype qualifies as medium-sized (0.01 to 0.1%). This chain connects TRBV29-1 to TRBJ2-2, with D unresolved. CDR3 length: 13 residues. Between the trimmed V and J ends, which lost 7 bases and 5 bases, there was a span of 14 bases. From germline, CDR1 is SQVTM and CDR2 ANQGSEA. The CDR3 nucleotides read TGCAGCGGGTCCCAGAGTCGAACCGGGGAGCTGTTTTTT. Its protein is CSGSQSRTGELFF.

This chain uses TRBV7-6 with TRBJ2-5; D tentatively reads TRBD1 or TRBD2 (6 bases each). The germline V gene encodes CDR1 SGHVS and CDR2 FNYEAQ. V dropped 1 base and J dropped 5 bases, with 14 bases sitting between them. The CDR3 length is 15 residues. Written as DNA, the CDR3 is TGTGCCAGCAGCTTAGGCGGCACAGGGAGGGAGACCCAGTACTTC. This gives the protein CASSLGGTGRETQYF.

At least ten counts were recorded for this clonotype. The rearrangement links TRBV4-1 to TRBJ2-3; D is undetermined. The CDR3 sequence is 15 residues long. V dropped 0 bases and J dropped 4 bases, with 11 bases sitting between them. Germline V CDR1 and CDR2: MGHRA, YSYEKL. CDR3: CASSQDQRYADTQYF. The DNA for the CDR3 is TGCGCCAGCAGCCAAGATCAGAGATACGCAGATACGCAGTATTTT.

This clonotype occurred many times. The chain is built from TRBV12-3 or TRBV12-4 and TRBJ2-2; D is unclear. The CDR3 is made up of 11 amino acids. Trimming stripped 8 bases from V and 7 bases from J, with 8 bases between. The CDR3 here is CASDVDGELFF. The CDR3 DNA follows: TGTGCCAGCGACGTGGACGGGGAGCTGTTTTTT.

The chain carries TRBV11-2 and TRBJ2-3; 9 bases line up with TRBD1. Germline CDR1 is SGHAT and CDR2 is FQNNGV. This CDR3 region has 16 residues. V lost 0 bases to trimming and J lost 4 bases; unmatched junction nucleotides: 5. Here the CDR3 reads CASSLDGGQGPDTQYF. CDR3 DNA: TGTGCCAGCAGCTTAGATGGGGGACAGGGACCAGATACGCAGTATTTT.

V and J are TRBV9 and TRBJ1-2; D remains unclear. This CDR3 is built from 12 residues. Germline CDR1 and CDR2: SGDLS and YYNGEE. The V gene lost 0 bases and the J gene lost 4 bases, with 4 bases spanning the gap. The CDR3 protein is CASSVDGYGYTF. The CDR3 nucleotides read TGTGCCAGCAGCGTAGATGGCTATGGCTACACCTTC.

This clonotype has ten or more counts. The V gene is TRBV25-1, the J gene TRBJ2-3; D is uncertain. Germline lookup yields CDR1 MGHDK and CDR2 SYGVNS. CDR3 length equals 11 residues. V was pared by 4 bases and J by 5 bases, with 4 bases between. The CDR3: CASSAVDTQYF. The CDR3 DNA reads as TGTGCCAGCAGTGCAGTAGATACGCAGTATTTT.

This clonotype was counted ten times or more. The chain is built from TRBV9 and TRBJ2-1; D possibly uses TRBD1 or TRBD2 (5 bases each). The CDR3 consists of 14 residues. Germline CDR1 and CDR2: SGDLS and YYNGEE. V lost 3 bases, J lost 8 bases, and 15 bases lay in between. The CDR3 here is CASSARAGRDEQFF. The CDR3 region has the DNA TGTGCCAGCAGCGCTCGGGCAGGGCGGGATGAGCAGTTCTTC.

In this sample, this clonotype turned up many times. V is TRBV20-1 and J is TRBJ2-4; TRBD2 matches at 14 bases. V lost 6 bases to trimming and J lost 7 bases; unmatched junction nucleotides: 8. Germline V gives CDR1 DFQATT, CDR2 SNEGSKA (reference sequence). The CDR3 extends over 15 amino acids. The CDR3: CSATGLAGAENIQYF. CDR3 bases: TGCAGTGCGACGGGACTAGCGGGGGCCGAGAACATTCAGTACTTC.